This T cell receptor beta chain was recovered during a study of T cells in Graves' hyperthyroidism and ophthalmopathy. Study in general: At the time of initial diagnosis and before any treatment, peripheral blood was collected.

Amplification of TCR beta CDR3 regions used RNA as the template. TCR CDR3 regions were first amplified by RT-PCR with HTBI primers. TCRdb reanalysed the multiplex PCR reads using MiXCR and keeps one entry per CDR3 protein. The data show about 700,000 distinct CDR3 sequences, with 14% seen just once and 10% to 13% held by the top ten. Calling Graves' hyperthyroidism stable meant ophthalmopathy did not progress within 18 months. Uncontrolled infection, other autoimmune disease, pregnancy or lactation disqualified patients from enrolment. This CDR3 spans 12 amino acids. Trimming took off 1 base at V and 7 bases at J, with 6 bases between the two ends. Germline lookup yields CDR1 SGHNT and CDR2 YENEEA. Many counts were recorded for this clonotype.

The clonotype was recovered from a woman aged 18-29 years with Graves' hyperthyroidism. What was sequenced was blood. This rearrangement joins TRBV11-3 to TRBJ2-3, with unresolved D. CDR3: CASSLGRHTQYF. The CDR3 bases are TGTGCCAGCAGCTTAGGGCGGCATACGCAGTATTTT. The full variable domain, in which reference TRBV11-3 and TRBJ2-3 provide the parts outside the CDR3, is EAGVVQSPRYKIIEKKQPVAFWCNPISGHNTLYWYLQNLGQGPELLIRYENEEAVDDSQLPKDRFSAERLKGVDSTLKIQPAELGDSAVYLCASSLGRHTQYFGPGTRLTVL.